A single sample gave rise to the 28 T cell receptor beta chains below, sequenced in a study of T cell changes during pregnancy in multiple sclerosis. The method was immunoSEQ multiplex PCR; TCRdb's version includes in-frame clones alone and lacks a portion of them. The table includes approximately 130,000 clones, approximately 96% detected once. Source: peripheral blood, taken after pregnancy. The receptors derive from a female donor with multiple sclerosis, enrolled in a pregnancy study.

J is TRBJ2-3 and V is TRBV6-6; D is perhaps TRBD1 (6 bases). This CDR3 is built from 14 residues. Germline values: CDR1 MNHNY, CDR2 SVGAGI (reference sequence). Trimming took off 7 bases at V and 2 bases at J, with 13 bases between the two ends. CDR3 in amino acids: CASTSGQYTDTQYF. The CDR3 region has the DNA TGTGCCAGCACCTCGGGACAATACACAGATACGCAGTATTTT.

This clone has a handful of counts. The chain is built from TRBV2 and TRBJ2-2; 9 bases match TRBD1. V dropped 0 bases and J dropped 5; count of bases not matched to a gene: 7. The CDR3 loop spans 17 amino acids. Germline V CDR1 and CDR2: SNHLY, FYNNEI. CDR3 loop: CASSEAPGTGRTGELFF. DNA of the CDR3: TGTGCCAGCAGTGAAGCGCCCGGGACAGGGAGGACCGGGGAGCTGTTTTTT.

The CDR3 DNA follows: TGTGCCAGCAGCGTGACTAGAGCAAACATTCAGTACTTC. Amino acids: CASSVTRANIQYF. The chain couples TRBV28 to TRBJ2-4; TRBD2 might be the D (6 bases). Germline V gene data show CDR1 as MDHEN and CDR2 as SYDVKM. V lost 6 bases and J lost 6, with 12 bases in between. The CDR3 loop spans 13 amino acids.

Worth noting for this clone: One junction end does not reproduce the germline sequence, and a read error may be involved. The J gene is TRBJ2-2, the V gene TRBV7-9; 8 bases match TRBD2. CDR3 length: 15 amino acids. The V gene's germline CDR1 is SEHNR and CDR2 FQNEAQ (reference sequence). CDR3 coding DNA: TGTGCCAGCACCTTAAGCGGGAGCGAAACCGGGGAGCTGTTTTTT. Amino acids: CASTLSGSETGELFF. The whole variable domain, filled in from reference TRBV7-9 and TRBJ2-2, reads DTGVSQNPRHKITKRGQNVTFRCDPISEHNRLYWYRQTLGQGPEFLTYFQNEAQLEKSRLLSDRFSAERPKGSFSTLEIQRTEQGDSAMYLCASTLSGSETGELFFGEGSRLTVL.

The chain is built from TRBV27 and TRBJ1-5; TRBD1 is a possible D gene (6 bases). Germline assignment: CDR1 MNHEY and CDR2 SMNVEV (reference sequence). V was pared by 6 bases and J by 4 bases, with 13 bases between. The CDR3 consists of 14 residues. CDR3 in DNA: TGTGCCAGCAGCACAGGGTTGATTAATCAGCCCCAGCATTTT. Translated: CASSTGLINQPQHF.

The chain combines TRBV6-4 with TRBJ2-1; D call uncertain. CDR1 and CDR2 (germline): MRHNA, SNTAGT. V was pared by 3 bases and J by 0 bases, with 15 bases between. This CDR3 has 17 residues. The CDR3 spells CASSETDPASSYNEQFF. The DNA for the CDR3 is TGTGCCAGCAGTGAGACCGACCCCGCTAGCTCCTACAATGAGCAGTTCTTC.

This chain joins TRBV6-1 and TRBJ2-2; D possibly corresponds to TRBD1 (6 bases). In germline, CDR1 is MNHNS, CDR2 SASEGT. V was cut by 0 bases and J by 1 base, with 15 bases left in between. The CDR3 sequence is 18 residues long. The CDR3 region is CASSEARTARMNTGELFF. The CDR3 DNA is TGTGCCAGCAGTGAAGCACGGACAGCTCGAATGAACACCGGGGAGCTGTTTTTT.

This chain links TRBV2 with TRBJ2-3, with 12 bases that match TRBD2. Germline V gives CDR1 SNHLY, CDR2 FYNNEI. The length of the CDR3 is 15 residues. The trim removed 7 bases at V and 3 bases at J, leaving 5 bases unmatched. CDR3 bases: TGTGCCAGCAATCCTAGCGGGAGGGCGACAGATACGCAGTATTTT. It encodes CASNPSGRATDTQYF.

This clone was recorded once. The CDR3 loop is CASSQGPGSGYTF. In DNA, the CDR3 is TGTGCCAGCAGCCAAGGGCCCGGGAGTGGCTACACCTTC. The chain is built from TRBV14 and TRBJ1-2; D is unresolved. V was trimmed by 1 base and J by 7 bases, leaving 10 bases between them. Germline CDR1 and CDR2: SGHDN and FVKESK. The CDR3 length is 13 residues.

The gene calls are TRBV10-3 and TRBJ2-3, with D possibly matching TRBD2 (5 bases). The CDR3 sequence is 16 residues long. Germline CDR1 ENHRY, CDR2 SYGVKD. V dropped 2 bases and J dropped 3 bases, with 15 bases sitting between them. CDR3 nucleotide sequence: TGTGCCATCAGTGAGCTCTCGGGGAGTGGGACAGATACGCAGTATTTT. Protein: CAISELSGSGTDTQYF.

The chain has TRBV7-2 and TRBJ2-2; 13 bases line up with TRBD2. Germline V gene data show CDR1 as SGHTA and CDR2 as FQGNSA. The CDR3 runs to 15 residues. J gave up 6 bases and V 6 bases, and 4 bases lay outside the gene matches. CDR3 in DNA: TGTGCCAGCAGACTAGCGGGAGGGCTATCCGGGGAGCTGTTTTTT. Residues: CASRLAGGLSGELFF.

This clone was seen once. DNA of the CDR3: TGTGCCAGCACCTTCGCGAGGGGGCTTAACACTGAAGCTTTCTTT. It yields the protein CASTFARGLNTEAFF. The chain is built from TRBV28 and TRBJ1-1; 7 bases fit TRBD1. V lost 7 bases and J lost 2; bases outside the gene matches: 10. The CDR3 contains 15 residues. CDR1 is MDHEN, CDR2 SYDVKM, per germline. The full variable domain, its missing parts supplied by reference TRBV28 and TRBJ1-1, is DVKVTQSSRYLVKRTGEKVFLECVQDMDHENMFWYRQDPGLGLRLIYFSYDVKMKEKGDIPEGYSVSREKKERFSLILESASTNQTSMYLCASTFARGLNTEAFFGQGTRLTVV.

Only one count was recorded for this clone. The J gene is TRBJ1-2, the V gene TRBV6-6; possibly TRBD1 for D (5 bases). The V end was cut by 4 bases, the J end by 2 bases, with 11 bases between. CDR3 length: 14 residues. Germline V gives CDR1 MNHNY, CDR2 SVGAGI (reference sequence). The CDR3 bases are TGTGCCAGCAGTTCCTCCAGGGAAAACTATGGCTACACCTTC. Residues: CASSSSRENYGYTF.

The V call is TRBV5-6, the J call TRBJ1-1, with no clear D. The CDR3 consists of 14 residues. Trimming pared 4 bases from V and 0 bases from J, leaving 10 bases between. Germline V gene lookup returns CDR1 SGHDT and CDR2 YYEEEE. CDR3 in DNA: TGTGCCAGCAGCCGGTGGGGAGTGAACACTGAAGCTTTCTTT. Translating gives CASSRWGVNTEAFF. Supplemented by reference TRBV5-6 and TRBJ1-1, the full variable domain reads DAGVTQSPTHLIKTRGQQVTLRCSPKSGHDTVSWYQQALGQGPQFIFQYYEEEERQRGNFPDRFSGHQFPNYSSELNVNALLLGDSALYLCASSRWGVNTEAFFGQGTRLTVV.

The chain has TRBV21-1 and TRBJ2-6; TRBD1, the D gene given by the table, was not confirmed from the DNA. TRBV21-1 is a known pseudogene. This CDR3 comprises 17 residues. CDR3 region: CASNPGHEVSGANVLTF. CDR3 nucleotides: TGTGCCAGCAACCCGGGACATGAAGTCTCTGGGGCCAACGTCCTGACTTTC.

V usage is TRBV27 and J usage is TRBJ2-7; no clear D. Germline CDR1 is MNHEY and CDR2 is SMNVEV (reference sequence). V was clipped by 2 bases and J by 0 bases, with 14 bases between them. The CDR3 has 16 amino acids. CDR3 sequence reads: CASSLRLQASSYEQYF. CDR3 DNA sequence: TGTGCCAGCAGTTTACGGCTCCAGGCAAGCTCCTACGAGCAGTACTTC.

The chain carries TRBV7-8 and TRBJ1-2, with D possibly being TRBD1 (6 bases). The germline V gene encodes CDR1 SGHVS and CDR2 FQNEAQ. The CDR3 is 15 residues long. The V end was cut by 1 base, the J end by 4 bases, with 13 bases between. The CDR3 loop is CASSLGRGAGYGYTF. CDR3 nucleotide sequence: TGTGCCAGCAGCTTAGGTCGGGGGGCAGGCTATGGCTACACCTTC. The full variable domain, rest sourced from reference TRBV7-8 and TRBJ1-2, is GAGVSQSPRYKVAKRGQDVALRCDPISGHVSLFWYQQALGQGPEFLTYFQNEAQLDKSGLPSDRFFAERPEGSVSTLKIQRTQQEDSAVYLCASSLGRGAGYGYTFGSGTRLTVV.

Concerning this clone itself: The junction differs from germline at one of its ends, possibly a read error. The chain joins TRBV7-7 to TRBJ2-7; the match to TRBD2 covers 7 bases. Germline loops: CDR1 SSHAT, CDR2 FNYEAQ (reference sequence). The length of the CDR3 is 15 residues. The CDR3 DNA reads TGTGCTAGCAGCTTACAGCCAGGACTAGATCACGAGCAGTACTTC. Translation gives CASSLQPGLDHEQYF. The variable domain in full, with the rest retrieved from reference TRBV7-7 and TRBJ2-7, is GAGVSQSPRYKVTKRGQDVTLRCDPISSHATLYWYQQALGQGPEFLTYFNYEAQPDKSGLPSDRFSAERPEGSISTLTIQRTEQRDSAMYRCASSLQPGLDHEQYFGPGTRLTVT.

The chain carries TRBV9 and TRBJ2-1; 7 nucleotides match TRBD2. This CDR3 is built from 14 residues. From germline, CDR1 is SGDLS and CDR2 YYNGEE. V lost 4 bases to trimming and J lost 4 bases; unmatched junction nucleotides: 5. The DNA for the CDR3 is TGTGCCAGCAGCCAGATGGGGGGGTACAATGAGCAGTTCTTC. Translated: CASSQMGGYNEQFF.

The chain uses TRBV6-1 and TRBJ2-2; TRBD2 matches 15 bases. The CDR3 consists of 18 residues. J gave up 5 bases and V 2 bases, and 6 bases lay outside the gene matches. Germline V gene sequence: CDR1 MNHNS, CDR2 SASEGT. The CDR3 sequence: CASSELGLAGGQTGELFF. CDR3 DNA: TGTGCCAGCAGTGAACTGGGACTAGCGGGAGGACAAACCGGGGAGCTGTTTTTT.

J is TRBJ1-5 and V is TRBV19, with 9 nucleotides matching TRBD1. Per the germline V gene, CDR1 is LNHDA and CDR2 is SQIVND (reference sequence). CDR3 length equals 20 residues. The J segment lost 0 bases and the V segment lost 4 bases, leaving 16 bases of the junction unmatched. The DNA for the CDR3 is TGTGCCAGTAGTAGAGAAAGGACAGGGGCCGACTTTTATAGCAATCAGCCCCAGCATTTT. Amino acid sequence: CASSRERTGADFYSNQPQHF.

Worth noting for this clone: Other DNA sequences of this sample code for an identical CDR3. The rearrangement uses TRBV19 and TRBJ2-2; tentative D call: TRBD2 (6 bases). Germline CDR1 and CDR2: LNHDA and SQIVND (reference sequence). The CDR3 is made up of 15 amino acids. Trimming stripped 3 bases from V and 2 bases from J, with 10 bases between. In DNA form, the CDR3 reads TGTGCCAGTAGTATTTTAGCGGCCAACACCGGGGAGCTGTTTTTT. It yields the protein CASSILAANTGELFF.

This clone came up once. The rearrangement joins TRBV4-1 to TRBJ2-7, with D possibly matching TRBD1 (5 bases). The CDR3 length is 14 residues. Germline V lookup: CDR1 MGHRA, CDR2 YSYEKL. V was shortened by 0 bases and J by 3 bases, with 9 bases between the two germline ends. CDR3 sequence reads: CASSQEDRDYEQYF. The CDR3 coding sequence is TGCGCCAGCAGCCAAGAAGACAGAGACTACGAGCAGTACTTC.

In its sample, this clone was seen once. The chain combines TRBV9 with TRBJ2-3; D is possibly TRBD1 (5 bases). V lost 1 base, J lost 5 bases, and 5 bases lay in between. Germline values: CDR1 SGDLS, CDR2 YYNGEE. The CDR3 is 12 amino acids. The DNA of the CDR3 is TGTGCCAGCAGCGTAAGGGGAGATACGCAGTATTTT. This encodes CASSVRGDTQYF.

In DNA form, the CDR3 reads TGTGCCAGCAGTCCGGGACAGCGATTTTATAGCAATCAGCCCCAGCATTTT. Its protein product is CASSPGQRFYSNQPQHF. The V gene is TRBV2, the J gene TRBJ1-5; 7 positions agree with TRBD1. J lost 0 bases, V lost 5 bases, and 10 bases had no gene match. Germline CDR1 is SNHLY and CDR2 is FYNNEI. This CDR3 has 17 residues.

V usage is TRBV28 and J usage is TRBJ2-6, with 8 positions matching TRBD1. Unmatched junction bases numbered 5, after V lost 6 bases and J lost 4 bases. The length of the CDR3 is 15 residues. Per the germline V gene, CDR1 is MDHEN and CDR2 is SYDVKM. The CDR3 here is CASRAQGAGANVLTF. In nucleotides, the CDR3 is TGTGCCAGCAGAGCCCAGGGGGCCGGGGCCAACGTCCTGACTTTC.

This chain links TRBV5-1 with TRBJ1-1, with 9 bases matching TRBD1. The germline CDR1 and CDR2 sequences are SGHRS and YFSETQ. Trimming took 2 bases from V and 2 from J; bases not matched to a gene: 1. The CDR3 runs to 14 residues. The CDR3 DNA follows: TGCGCCAGCAGCTTACAGGGGGCTAACACTGAAGCTTTCTTT. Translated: CASSLQGANTEAFF. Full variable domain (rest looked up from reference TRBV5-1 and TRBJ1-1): KAGVTQTPRYLIKTRGQQVTLSCSPISGHRSVSWYQQTPGQGLQFLFEYFSETQRNKGNFPGRFSGRQFSNSRSEMNVSTLELGDSALYLCASSLQGANTEAFFGQGTRLTVV.

Written as DNA, the CDR3 is TGTGCCAGCAGCCAAGTTAACAGGAACTACGAGCAGTACTTC. Translation: CASSQVNRNYEQYF. J is TRBJ2-7 and V is TRBV14; weak D call: TRBD1 (5 bases). The CDR3 extends over 14 amino acids. Per the germline V gene, CDR1 is SGHDN and CDR2 is FVKESK. The V and J ends lost 1 base and 3 bases respectively, with 10 bases between them.